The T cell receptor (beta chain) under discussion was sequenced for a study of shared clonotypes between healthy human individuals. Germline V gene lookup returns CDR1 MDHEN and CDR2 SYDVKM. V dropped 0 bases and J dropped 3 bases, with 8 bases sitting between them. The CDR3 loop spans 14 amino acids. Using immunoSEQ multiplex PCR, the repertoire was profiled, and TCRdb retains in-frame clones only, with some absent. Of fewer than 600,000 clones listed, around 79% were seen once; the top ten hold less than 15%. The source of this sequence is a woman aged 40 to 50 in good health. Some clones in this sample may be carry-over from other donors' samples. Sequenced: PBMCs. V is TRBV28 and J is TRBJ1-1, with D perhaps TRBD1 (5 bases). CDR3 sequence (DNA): TGTGCCAGCAGTTTATGGGGGGGGGACACTGAAGCTTTCTTT. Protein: CASSLWGGDTEAFF. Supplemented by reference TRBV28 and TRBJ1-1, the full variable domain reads DVKVTQSSRYLVKRTGEKVFLECVQDMDHENMFWYRQDPGLGLRLIYFSYDVKMKEKGDIPEGYSVSREKKERFSLILESASTNQTSMYLCASSLWGGDTEAFFGQGTRLTVV.